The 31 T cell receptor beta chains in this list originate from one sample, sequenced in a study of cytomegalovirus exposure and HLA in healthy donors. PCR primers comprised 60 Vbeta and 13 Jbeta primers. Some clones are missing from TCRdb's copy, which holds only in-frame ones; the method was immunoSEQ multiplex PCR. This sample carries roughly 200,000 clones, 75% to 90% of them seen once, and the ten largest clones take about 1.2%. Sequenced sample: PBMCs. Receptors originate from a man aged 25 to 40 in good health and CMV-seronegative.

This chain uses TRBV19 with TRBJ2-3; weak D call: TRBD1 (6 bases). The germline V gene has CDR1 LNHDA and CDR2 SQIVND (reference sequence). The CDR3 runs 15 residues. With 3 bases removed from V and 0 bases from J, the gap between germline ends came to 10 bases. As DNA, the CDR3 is TGTGCCAGTAGTATCAACAGGGCCAGCACAGATACGCAGTATTTT. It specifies CASSINRASTDTQYF.

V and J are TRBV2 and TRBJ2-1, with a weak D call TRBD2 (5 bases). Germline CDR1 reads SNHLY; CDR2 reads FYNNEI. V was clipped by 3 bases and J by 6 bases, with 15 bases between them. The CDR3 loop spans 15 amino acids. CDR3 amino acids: CASSEMGFGSNEQFF. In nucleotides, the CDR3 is TGTGCCAGCAGTGAGATGGGCTTTGGGAGCAATGAGCAGTTCTTC.

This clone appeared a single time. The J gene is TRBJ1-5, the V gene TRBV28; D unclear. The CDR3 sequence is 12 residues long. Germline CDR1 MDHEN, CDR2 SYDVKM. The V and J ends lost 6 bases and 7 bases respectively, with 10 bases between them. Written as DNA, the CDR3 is TGTGCCAGCAGCATTCTAAACCAGCCCCAGCATTTT. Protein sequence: CASSILNQPQHF.

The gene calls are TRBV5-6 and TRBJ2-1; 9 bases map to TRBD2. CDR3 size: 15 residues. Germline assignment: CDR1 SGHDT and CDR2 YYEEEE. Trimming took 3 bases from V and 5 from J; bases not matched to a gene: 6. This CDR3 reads CASSSPGLAHNEQFF. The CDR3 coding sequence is TGTGCCAGCAGCTCCCCGGGACTAGCACACAATGAGCAGTTCTTC.

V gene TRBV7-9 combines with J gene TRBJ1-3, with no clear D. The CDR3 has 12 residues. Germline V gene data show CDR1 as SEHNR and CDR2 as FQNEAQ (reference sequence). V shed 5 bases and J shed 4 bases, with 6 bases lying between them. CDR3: CASSPVGNTIYF. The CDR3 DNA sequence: TGTGCCAGCAGCCCCGTCGGAAACACCATATATTTT.

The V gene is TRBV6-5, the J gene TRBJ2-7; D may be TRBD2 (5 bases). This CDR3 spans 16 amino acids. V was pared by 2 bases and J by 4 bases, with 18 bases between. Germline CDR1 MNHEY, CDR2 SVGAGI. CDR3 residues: CASSYSTGSGSYEQYF. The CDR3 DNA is TGTGCCAGCAGTTACAGTACGGGGTCGGGGTCGTACGAGCAGTACTTC.

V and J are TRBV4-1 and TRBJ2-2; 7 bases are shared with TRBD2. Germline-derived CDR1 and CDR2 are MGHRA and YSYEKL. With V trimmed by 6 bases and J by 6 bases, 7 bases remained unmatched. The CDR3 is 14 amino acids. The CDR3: CASRLRLAAGELFF. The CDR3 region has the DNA TGCGCCAGCAGGCTCCGTCTAGCGGCCGGGGAGCTGTTTTTT.

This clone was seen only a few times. In DNA form, the CDR3 reads TGTGCCACCAGCAGAGATGCGGAGGGGAGTCGGTACTTC. This sequence encodes CATSRDAEGSRYF. This chain uses TRBV15 with TRBJ2-7; D may be TRBD2 (6 bases). The germline V gene has CDR1 LNHNV and CDR2 YYDKDF (reference sequence). This CDR3 is 13 amino acids long. Trimming stripped 0 bases from V and 12 bases from J, with 15 bases between.

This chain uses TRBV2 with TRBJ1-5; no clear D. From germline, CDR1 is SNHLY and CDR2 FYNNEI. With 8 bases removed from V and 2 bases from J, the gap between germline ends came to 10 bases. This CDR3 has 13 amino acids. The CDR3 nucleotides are TGTGCCAGCCAAGTGGGCGGCAATCAGCCCCAGCATTTT. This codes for CASQVGGNQPQHF.

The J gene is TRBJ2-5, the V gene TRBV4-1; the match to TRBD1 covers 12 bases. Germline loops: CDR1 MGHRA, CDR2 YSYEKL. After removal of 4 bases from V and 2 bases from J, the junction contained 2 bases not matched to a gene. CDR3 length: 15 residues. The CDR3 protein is CASSRGQGAQETQYF. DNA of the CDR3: TGCGCCAGCAGCCGGGGACAGGGGGCACAAGAGACCCAGTACTTC.

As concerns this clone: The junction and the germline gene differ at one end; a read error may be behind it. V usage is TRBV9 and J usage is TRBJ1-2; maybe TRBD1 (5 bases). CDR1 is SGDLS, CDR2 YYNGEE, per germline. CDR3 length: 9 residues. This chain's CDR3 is CASSAGHVF. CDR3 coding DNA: TGTGCCAGCAGTGCTGGACACGTTTTC.

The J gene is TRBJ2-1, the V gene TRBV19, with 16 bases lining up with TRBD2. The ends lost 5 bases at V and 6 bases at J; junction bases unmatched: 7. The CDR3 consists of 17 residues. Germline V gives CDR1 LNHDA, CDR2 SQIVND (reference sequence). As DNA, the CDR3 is TGTGCCAGTAGTGGAGGGACTAGCGGGAGGGTAGGCAATGAGCAGTTCTTC. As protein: CASSGGTSGRVGNEQFF.

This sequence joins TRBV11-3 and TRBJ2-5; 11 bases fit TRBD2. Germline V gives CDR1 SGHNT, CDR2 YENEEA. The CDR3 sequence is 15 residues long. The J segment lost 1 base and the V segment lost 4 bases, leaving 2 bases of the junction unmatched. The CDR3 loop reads CASSYGTSGQETQYF. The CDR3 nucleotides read TGTGCCAGCAGCTATGGGACTAGCGGCCAAGAGACCCAGTACTTC.

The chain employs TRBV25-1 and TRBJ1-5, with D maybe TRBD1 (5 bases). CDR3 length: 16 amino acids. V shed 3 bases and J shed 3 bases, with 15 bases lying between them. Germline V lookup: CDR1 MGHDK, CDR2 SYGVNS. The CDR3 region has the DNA TGTGCCAGCAGTGACGGGACTATGGGGTTCAATCAGCCCCAGCATTTT. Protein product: CASSDGTMGFNQPQHF.

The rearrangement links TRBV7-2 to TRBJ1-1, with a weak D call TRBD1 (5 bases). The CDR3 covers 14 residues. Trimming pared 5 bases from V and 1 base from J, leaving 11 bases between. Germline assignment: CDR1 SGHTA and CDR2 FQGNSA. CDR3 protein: CASSLAGGNTEAFF. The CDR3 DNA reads TGTGCCAGCAGCCTGGCCGGGGGGAACACTGAAGCTTTCTTT.

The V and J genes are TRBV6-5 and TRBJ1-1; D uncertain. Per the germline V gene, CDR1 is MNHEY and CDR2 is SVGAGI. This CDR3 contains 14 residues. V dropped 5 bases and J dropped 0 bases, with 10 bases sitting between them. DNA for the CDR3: TGTGCCAGCAGTCACCAAGACTTGAACACTGAAGCTTTCTTT. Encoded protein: CASSHQDLNTEAFF.

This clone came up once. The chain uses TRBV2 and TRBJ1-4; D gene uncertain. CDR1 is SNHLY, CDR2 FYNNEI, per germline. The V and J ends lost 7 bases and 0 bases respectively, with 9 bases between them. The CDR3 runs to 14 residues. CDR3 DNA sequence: TGTGCCAGCACAGTCCATCCAACTAATGAAAAACTGTTTTTT. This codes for CASTVHPTNEKLFF.

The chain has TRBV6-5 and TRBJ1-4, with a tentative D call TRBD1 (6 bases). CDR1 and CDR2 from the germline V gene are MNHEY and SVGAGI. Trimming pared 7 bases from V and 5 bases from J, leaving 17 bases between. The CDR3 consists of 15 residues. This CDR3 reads CASIPSGDRNEKLFF. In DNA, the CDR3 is TGTGCCAGCATTCCTTCAGGGGATCGGAATGAAAAACTGTTTTTT.

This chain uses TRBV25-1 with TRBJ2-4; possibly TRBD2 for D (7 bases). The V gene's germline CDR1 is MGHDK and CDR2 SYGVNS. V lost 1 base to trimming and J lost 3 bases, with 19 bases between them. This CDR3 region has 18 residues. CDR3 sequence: CASSESPGAGGGKNIQYF. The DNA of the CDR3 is TGTGCCAGCAGTGAATCCCCGGGGGCTGGCGGGGGCAAAAACATTCAGTACTTC.

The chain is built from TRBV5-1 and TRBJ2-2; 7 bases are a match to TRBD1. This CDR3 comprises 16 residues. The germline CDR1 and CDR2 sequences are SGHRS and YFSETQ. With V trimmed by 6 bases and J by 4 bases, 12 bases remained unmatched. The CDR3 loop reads CASTPTEQGTTGELFF. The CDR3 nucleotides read TGCGCCAGCACCCCAACAGAACAGGGGACCACCGGGGAGCTGTTTTTT. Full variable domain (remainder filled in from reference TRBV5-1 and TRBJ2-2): KAGVTQTPRYLIKTRGQQVTLSCSPISGHRSVSWYQQTPGQGLQFLFEYFSETQRNKGNFPGRFSGRQFSNSRSEMNVSTLELGDSALYLCASTPTEQGTTGELFFGEGSRLTVL.

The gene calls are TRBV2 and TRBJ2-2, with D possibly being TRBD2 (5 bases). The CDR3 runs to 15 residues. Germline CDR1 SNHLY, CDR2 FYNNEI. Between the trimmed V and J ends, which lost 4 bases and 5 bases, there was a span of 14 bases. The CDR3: CASSGSSSWTGELFF. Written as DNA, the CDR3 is TGTGCCAGCAGTGGTTCTAGCAGCTGGACCGGGGAGCTGTTTTTT.

CDR3 DNA: TGTGCCAGCAGCAGACAGGGTTTTGGCAATCAGCCCCAGCATTTT. Translation gives CASSRQGFGNQPQHF. The chain has TRBV6-5 and TRBJ1-5; 7 nucleotides line up with TRBD1. V lost 6 bases to trimming and J lost 2 bases; unmatched junction nucleotides: 7. The CDR3 sequence is 15 residues long. Per the germline V gene, CDR1 is MNHEY and CDR2 is SVGAGI.

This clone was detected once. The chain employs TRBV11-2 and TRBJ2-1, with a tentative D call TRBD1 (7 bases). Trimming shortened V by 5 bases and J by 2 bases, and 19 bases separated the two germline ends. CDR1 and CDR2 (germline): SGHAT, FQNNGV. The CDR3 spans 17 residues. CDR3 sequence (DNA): TGTGCCAGCAGCCCCCAGGGGGGAGTAATGACCTACAATGAGCAGTTCTTC. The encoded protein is CASSPQGGVMTYNEQFF. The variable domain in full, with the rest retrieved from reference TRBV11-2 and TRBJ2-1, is EAGVAQSPRYKIIEKRQSVAFWCNPISGHATLYWYQQILGQGPKLLIQFQNNGVVDDSQLPKDRFSAERLKGVDSTLKIQPAKLEDSAVYLCASSPQGGVMTYNEQFFGPGTRLTVL.

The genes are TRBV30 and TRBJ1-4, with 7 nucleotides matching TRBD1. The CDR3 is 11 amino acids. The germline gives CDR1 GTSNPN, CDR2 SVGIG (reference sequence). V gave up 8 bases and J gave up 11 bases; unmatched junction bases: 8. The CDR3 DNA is TGTGCCGTCGGACAGGTTTACAAACTGTTTTTT. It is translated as CAVGQVYKLFF.

The CDR3 bases are TGTGCCAGCAGTGACCGCCGGGACAGGGCCCACAATGAGCAGTTCTTC. It translates to CASSDRRDRAHNEQFF. V and J are TRBV6-1 and TRBJ2-1; 9 bases are a match to TRBD1. The CDR3 totals 16 residues. J lost 5 bases, V lost 3 bases, and 8 bases had no gene match. Per the germline V gene, CDR1 is MNHNS and CDR2 is SASEGT.

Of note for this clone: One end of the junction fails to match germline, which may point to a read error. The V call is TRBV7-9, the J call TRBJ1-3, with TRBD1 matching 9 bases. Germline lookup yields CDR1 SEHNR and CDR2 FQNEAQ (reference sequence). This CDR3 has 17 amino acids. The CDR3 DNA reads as TGTTCCAGCAGCTTTCTAAATACAGGGGGCCCTGGAAACACCATATATTTT. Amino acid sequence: CSSSFLNTGGPGNTIYF.

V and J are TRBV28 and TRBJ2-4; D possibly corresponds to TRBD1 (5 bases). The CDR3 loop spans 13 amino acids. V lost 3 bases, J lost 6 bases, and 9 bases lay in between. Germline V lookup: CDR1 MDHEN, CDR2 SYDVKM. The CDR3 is CASSFRVGNIQYF. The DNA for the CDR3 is TGTGCCAGCAGTTTCAGGGTGGGAAACATTCAGTACTTC.

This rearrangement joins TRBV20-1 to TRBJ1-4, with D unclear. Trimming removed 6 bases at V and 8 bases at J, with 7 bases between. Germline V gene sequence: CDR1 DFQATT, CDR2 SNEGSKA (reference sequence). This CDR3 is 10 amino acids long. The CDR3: CSAYWEKLFF. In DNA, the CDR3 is TGCAGTGCCTATTGGGAAAAACTGTTTTTT.

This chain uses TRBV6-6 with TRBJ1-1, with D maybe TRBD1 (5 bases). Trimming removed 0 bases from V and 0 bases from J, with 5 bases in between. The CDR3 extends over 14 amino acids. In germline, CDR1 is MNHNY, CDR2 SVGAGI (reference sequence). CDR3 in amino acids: CASSYSGLNTEAFF. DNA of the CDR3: TGTGCCAGCAGTTACTCGGGGCTGAACACTGAAGCTTTCTTT.

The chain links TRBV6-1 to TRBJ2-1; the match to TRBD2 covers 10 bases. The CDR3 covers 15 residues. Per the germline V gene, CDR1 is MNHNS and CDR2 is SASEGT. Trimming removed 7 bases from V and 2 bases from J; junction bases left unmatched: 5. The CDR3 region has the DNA TGTGCCAGCATAGAAGCGGGAGGGACCTACAATGAGCAGTTCTTC. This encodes CASIEAGGTYNEQFF.

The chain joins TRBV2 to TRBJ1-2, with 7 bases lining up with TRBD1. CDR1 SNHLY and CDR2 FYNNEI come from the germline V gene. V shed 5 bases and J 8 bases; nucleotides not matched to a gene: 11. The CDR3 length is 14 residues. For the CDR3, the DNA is TGTGCCAGCAGTATCGACAGGGATATAACAGGCTACACCTTC. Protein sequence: CASSIDRDITGYTF.